Listed below are T cell receptor beta chains from one sample, sequenced in a study of shared clonotypes between healthy human individuals. Here immunoSEQ multiplex PCR was the method, and the copy in TCRdb shows in-frame clones only, minus some. The sample carries under 850,000 clones, approximately 72% recorded once. Specimen: memory CD4+ T cells sorted from blood. All receptors come from a woman aged 30 to 39 in good health. Both conserved end residues are part of each CDR3. The D gene is left open where the match is weak. Size is omitted from some rows. Given values are once, few, many or a class for expanded clones.

v_gene	abundance	d_gene	j_gene	CDR3nt	CDR3aa
TRBV28	NA	NA	TRBJ2-6	TGTGCCAGCAGTCGGCAGAGACAGTCTGGGGCCAACGTCCTGACTTTC	CASSRQRQSGANVLTF
TRBV7-9	many	NA	TRBJ2-2	TGTGCCAGCAGCTTCCAGGTTGGGGAGGCGAACACCGGGGAGCTGTTTTTT	CASSFQVGEANTGELFF
TRBV7-6	NA	TRBD1	TRBJ1-3	TGTGCCAGCAGAAGGGGACAGGGAGAACAGGGCTCTGGAAACACCATATATTTT	CASRRGQGEQGSGNTIYF
TRBV20-1	NA	NA	TRBJ1-3	TGCAGTGCGGGCCCTGGGAACACCATATATTTT	CSAGPGNTIYF
TRBV6-5	NA	TRBD1	TRBJ1-2	TGTGCCAGCAGTTACGGACAGGGGAGCTATGGCTACACCTTC	CASSYGQGSYGYTF
TRBV2	once	TRBD1	TRBJ1-5	TGTGCCAGCAGTGAACGACAGGGGGTGAGCCAGCCCCAGCATTTT	CASSERQGVSQPQHF
TRBV6-1	NA	NA	TRBJ1-2	TGTGCCAGCAGTGAAGCGTCGACAGGCGCTTATGGCTACACCTTC	CASSEASTGAYGYTF
TRBV6-5	NA	NA	TRBJ2-3	TGTGCCAGCAGCCCCAGACAGGCCACGTATACGCAGTATTTT	CASSPRQATYTQYF
TRBV5-1	few	NA	TRBJ2-1	TGCGCCAGCAGCCAGCTGGCGCAAAACAATGAGCAGTTCTTC	CASSQLAQNNEQFF
TRBV11-2	many	NA	TRBJ2-4	TGTGCCAGCAGCTTTAATGTCGGGAAATTAGCCAAAAACATTCAGTACTTC	CASSFNVGKLAKNIQYF
TRBV27	NA	NA	TRBJ2-7	TGTGCCAGCAGTGGGGGGGCCCAACGACACGAGCAGTACTTC	CASSGGAQRHEQYF
TRBV9	NA	NA	TRBJ1-3	TGTGCCAGCAGCGTAGAGTACGGAGTAGGAAACACCATATATTTT	CASSVEYGVGNTIYF
TRBV18	NA	NA	TRBJ1-2	TGTGCCAGCTCATCGTCCGGGACGGACTATGGCTACACCTTC	CASSSSGTDYGYTF
TRBV5-1	NA	TRBD1	TRBJ1-1	TGCGCCAGCAGCTTGGCTGTGTCGACAGGGGGCCGAGAAGCTTTCTTT	CASSLAVSTGGREAFF
TRBV5-8	NA	NA	TRBJ2-3	TGTGCCAGCAGCCAGACGAAGAGGACAGATAGCACAGATACGCAGTATTTT	CASSQTKRTDSTDTQYF
TRBV6-5	NA	NA	TRBJ2-7	TGTGCCAGCAGCGCCGGCGGTTCGAGCTCCTACGAGCAGTACTTC	CASSAGGSSSYEQYF
TRBV18	NA	NA	TRBJ2-5	TGTGCCAGCTCACCATTGGTCTCGGGAGACCAAGAGACCCAGTACTTC	CASSPLVSGDQETQYF
TRBV2	NA	TRBD2	TRBJ2-7	TGTGCCAGCACGAAGACTAGCGGGATCTACGAGCAGTACTTC	CASTKTSGIYEQYF
TRBV7-2	many	NA	TRBJ2-3	TGTGCCAGCAGCTCGGACTACCTAAGCACAGATACGCAGTATTTT	CASSSDYLSTDTQYF
TRBV5-1	NA	NA	TRBJ2-7	TGCGCCAGCAGCTTCGTTTTGGGGCAGCACGAGCAGTACTTC	CASSFVLGQHEQYF
TRBV27	NA	NA	TRBJ1-2	TGTGCCAGCAGTTTACGCCGCGCCGGGGACATCTATGGCTACACCTTC	CASSLRRAGDIYGYTF
TRBV7-3	NA	NA	TRBJ1-1	TGTGCCAGCAGCTTTACCATGAACACTGAAGCTTTCTTT	CASSFTMNTEAFF
TRBV7-9	NA	NA	TRBJ2-1	TGTGCCAGCAGCCAAATGACGGTGGCTGAGCAGTTCTTC	CASSQMTVAEQFF
TRBV5-8	few	NA	TRBJ1-2	TGTGCCAGCAGCTTGGCCGGGTATGGCTACACCTTC	CASSLAGYGYTF
TRBV27	NA	NA	TRBJ2-7	TGTGCCAGCAGTTTATCTCTGCCAGGGACCTACGAGCAGTACTTC	CASSLSLPGTYEQYF
TRBV10-1	NA	TRBD2	TRBJ2-7	TGCGCCAGGACCGACCGACTAGCGGGACGGGACGAGCAGTACTTC	CARTDRLAGRDEQYF
TRBV18	NA	NA	TRBJ2-7	TGTGCCAGCTCACCGGACTACGAGCAGTACTTC	CASSPDYEQYF
TRBV27	once	NA	TRBJ2-1	TGTGCCCAGCATAAATCGACCGTTTCCTCCTACAATGAGCAGTTCTTC	CAQHKSTVSSYNEQFF
TRBV29-1	NA	NA	TRBJ1-3	TGCAGCGCCTGGAGCTCTGGAAACACCATATATTTT	CSAWSSGNTIYF
TRBV7-9	NA	NA	TRBJ1-1	TGTGCCAGCAGCTTAGGCTGGGACCCCACTGAAGCTTTCTTT	CASSLGWDPTEAFF
TRBV14	NA	NA	TRBJ2-5	TGTGCCAGCAGCCAGCTAGGGCCCGGCGCGGGGGAGACCCAGTACTTC	CASSQLGPGAGETQYF
TRBV7-9	NA	NA	TRBJ2-5	TGTGCCAGCAGCTCATTCCCCGGAAAGGGTAAACAAGAGACCCAGTACTTC	CASSSFPGKGKQETQYF
TRBV5-4	NA	TRBD1	TRBJ1-5	TGTGCCAGCAGCTTATGGACAGGGGGCGCGAATCAGCCCCAGCATTTT	CASSLWTGGANQPQHF
TRBV5-1	few	TRBD1	TRBJ2-3	TGCGCCAGCAGCCTCGGACAGGACACAGATACGCAGTATTTT	CASSLGQDTDTQYF
TRBV11-2	NA	NA	TRBJ2-5	TGTGCCAGCAAAAGTACTAGGCGGGGAGAGACCCAGTACTTC	CASKSTRRGETQYF
TRBV6-5	NA	TRBD2	TRBJ2-1	TGTGCCAGCAGCCGCGGACTAGCGGGAGAGTGGGGGCAGTTCTTC	CASSRGLAGEWGQFF
TRBV6-1	NA	NA	TRBJ2-7	TGTGCCAGCCGGGTAGCGTATAACTACGAGCAGTACTTC	CASRVAYNYEQYF